This TCR beta chain stems from a study of CD8 T cells in ankylosing spondylitis. Regarding the study as a whole: A TCR beta motif made of about 8 highly homologous variants seemed typical of ankylosing spondylitis blood. According to the report, clones linked to the disease were significantly enriched in matched synovial fluid samples taken from ankylosing spondylitis patients.

The TCR beta libraries were generated through quantitative 5'-RACE incorporating molecular barcodes. Using its own MiXCR run on the 5' RACE reads, TCRdb lists one record per CDR3 protein. In the table there are 200,000 to 250,000 distinct CDR3 sequences, 6% to 8% of which are singletons. This clonotype appeared many times. No antigen is known for it. The V gene's germline CDR1 is SNHLY and CDR2 FYNNEI. Trimming took 3 bases from V and 4 from J, leaving 20 bases between them. The CDR3 runs 17 residues. V and J are TRBV2 and TRBJ2-3; perhaps TRBD1 as D (5 bases). This TCR came from a male donor with ankylosing spondylitis. Input material: blood, either unsorted or a sorted T cell fraction (not recorded which). The CDR3 DNA reads TGTGCCAGCAGTGAGTTTAGGGGCCCGACGGAGCCAGATACGCAGTATTTT. Protein sequence: CASSEFRGPTEPDTQYF.